This TCR beta chain emerged from a study of shared clonotypes between healthy human individuals. Per sorted-subset replicate PCR, input was 200 to 250 ng DNA, representing tens of thousands of T cell genomes. Assay: immunoSEQ multiplex PCR; the TCRdb copy retains only in-frame clones and omits some. The sample has more than 1 million clones, approximately 78% seen once. CD4+ cells underwent separation, giving CD45RA+ naive and CD45RA-negative memory subsets. Germline V lookup: CDR1 SGDLS, CDR2 YYNGEE. The ends lost 4 bases at V and 0 bases at J; junction bases unmatched: 11. CDR3 length: 17 amino acids. A remark on this clone: Its specificity is unknown.

Overall study findings and caveats: It was anticipated that sequencing depth would influence how many clonotypes donors shared. Clonotypes which were not shared had lower generation probabilities than clonotypes that all four donors shared.

This rearrangement joins TRBV9 to TRBJ2-3; 7 bases align to TRBD1. The sequenced material came from memory CD4+ T cells from PBMCs. Subset here: CD45RA-negative fraction. The TCR sequence derives from a young man in good health. Some clones in this sample may be carry-over from other donors' samples. The CDR3 DNA sequence: TGTGCCAGCAGCTCACCACAGGGGCATGGGAGCACAGATACGCAGTATTTT. Protein: CASSSPQGHGSTDTQYF. Using reference TRBV9 and TRBJ2-3 for the parts outside the CDR3, the full variable domain is DSGVTQTPKHLITATGQRVTLRCSPRSGDLSVYWYQQSLDQGLQFLIQYYNGEERAKGNILERFSAQQFPDLHSELNLSSLELGDSALYFCASSSPQGHGSTDTQYFGPGTRLTVL.